The entry below gives a single TCR beta chain sequence along with its context. This sample is part of a study of blood T cell repertoires in COVID-19. Study at large: Some COVID-19 samples were acute and others convalescent; all came from the United States, Italy and Spain.

Original analysis: It was from reference gene primer amplification that nucleated cell counts were estimated. The data were produced by immunoSEQ multiplex PCR, yet TCRdb's version contains in-frame clones alone and is incomplete. The V and J calls and the clone size are those of that table, but D and trimming were determined from the DNA. The table records a few hundred thousand clones, more than 80% of them present only once. This CDR3 contains 13 residues. The trim removed 6 bases at V and 2 bases at J, leaving 0 bases unmatched. The clonotype was recovered from a man aged 30 to 45 who had recovered from COVID-19. This chain links TRBV23-1 with TRBJ1-4; the match to TRBD1 covers 7 bases. TRBV23-1 is identified as an open reading frame with a role that is uncertain. The sequenced sample was PBMCs or T cells enriched from blood (not recorded which). DNA for the CDR3: TGCGCCAGCAGACAGGGGACTAATGAAAAACTGTTTTTT. This gives the protein CASRQGTNEKLFF.